This entry lists 23 T cell receptor beta chains sequenced from one sample in a study of T cell clones after liver transplantation. Generated by immunoSEQ multiplex PCR, the TCRdb table keeps only in-frame clones and is missing some. The sample holds 70,000 to 95,000 clones, approximately 87% seen once. Specimen: CD4+ T cells from blood, collected at the 22-month timepoint. The receptors here all came from a human patient who received a liver transplant. Some of the T cells might come from the graft donor.

The chain joins TRBV28 to TRBJ1-5; D possibly corresponds to TRBD1 (5 bases). The CDR3 totals 12 residues. The germline V and J ends were trimmed by 5 bases and 9 bases, with 11 bases remaining between them. The germline CDR1 and CDR2 sequences are MDHEN and SYDVKM. Here the CDR3 DNA reads TGTGCCAGCAGTCGGACTGGGGGGCCCCAGCATTTT. This gives the protein CASSRTGGPQHF. The full variable domain, with the rest looked up from reference TRBV28 and TRBJ1-5, is DVKVTQSSRYLVKRTGEKVFLECVQDMDHENMFWYRQDPGLGLRLIYFSYDVKMKEKGDIPEGYSVSREKKERFSLILESASTNQTSMYLCASSRTGGPQHFGDGTRLSIL.

V usage is TRBV21-1 and J usage is TRBJ2-7; TRBD2, the D gene given by the table, was not confirmed from the DNA. TRBV21-1 is designated a pseudogene. The CDR3 spans 17 residues. The CDR3 coding sequence is TGTGCCAGCAGCAAAGTTTTAACGGGAGGAAACTCCTACGAGCAGTACTTC. It specifies CASSKVLTGGNSYEQYF.

The chain employs TRBV19 and TRBJ1-1; D remains ambiguous. Germline V gives CDR1 LNHDA, CDR2 SQIVND (reference sequence). This CDR3 contains 12 residues. V shed 7 bases and J shed 5 bases, with 11 bases lying between them. The CDR3 here is CASKASGTEAFF. CDR3 coding DNA: TGTGCCAGTAAAGCCTCTGGGACTGAAGCTTTCTTT.

The rearrangement uses TRBV4-3 and TRBJ2-7; D is perhaps TRBD2 (5 bases). V was cut by 0 bases and J by 3 bases, with 12 bases left in between. There are 15 residues in the CDR3. Per germline, CDR1 LGHNA and CDR2 YSLEER. The CDR3 sequence: CASSQEGVGLYEQYF. The CDR3 DNA sequence: TGCGCCAGCAGCCAAGAGGGTGTAGGACTCTACGAGCAGTACTTC.

This CDR3 reads CASSLGIGGRLNEQFF. CDR3 nucleotides: TGTGCCAGCAGCTTAGGTATCGGGGGGCGACTCAATGAGCAGTTCTTC. The chain joins TRBV13 to TRBJ2-1; weak D call: TRBD2 (7 bases). CDR1 and CDR2 from the germline V gene are PRHDT and FYEKMQ (reference sequence). The CDR3 is made up of 16 amino acids. Deletions cut 0 bases from V and 6 bases from J, with 15 bases between.

This rearrangement joins TRBV5-4 to TRBJ2-5; TRBD1 agrees at 7 bases. The CDR3 is 14 residues long. Trimming took 4 bases from V and 4 from J; bases not matched to a gene: 7. In germline, CDR1 is SGHNT, CDR2 YYREEE (reference sequence). DNA for the CDR3: TGTGCCAGCAGCGTGACAGGGATCGGAGAGACCCAGTACTTC. This encodes CASSVTGIGETQYF.

The genes are TRBV6-1 and TRBJ2-1, with D maybe TRBD1 (6 bases). The CDR3 sequence is 12 residues long. V was pared by 3 bases and J by 7 bases, with 7 bases between. CDR1 MNHNS and CDR2 SASEGT come from the germline V gene. As DNA, the CDR3 is TGTGCCAGCAGTGACAGGGGAAATGAGCAGTTCTTC. Translation gives CASSDRGNEQFF.

This clone has only one observation. The rearrangement links TRBV6-4 to TRBJ1-2, with TRBD1 as a possible D gene (5 bases). Germline CDR1 MRHNA, CDR2 SNTAGT. V lost 4 bases, J lost 2 bases, and 8 bases lay in between. This CDR3 is built from 13 residues. The CDR3 coding sequence is TGTGCCAGCAGTGCTAGGGGCAACTATGGCTACACCTTC. Translated, it gives CASSARGNYGYTF.

The chain employs TRBV7-2 and TRBJ2-7; 10 bases align to TRBD2. Germline CDR1 SGHTA, CDR2 FQGNSA. V dropped 5 bases and J dropped 4; count of bases not matched to a gene: 8. CDR3 length: 15 residues. The CDR3 region has the DNA TGTGCCAGCAGCCGAGCCCCGACTAGCGGGTACGAGCAGTACTTC. It yields the protein CASSRAPTSGYEQYF.

The chain carries TRBV2 and TRBJ1-5; possibly TRBD1 for D (5 bases). The CDR3 covers 13 residues. Germline V CDR1 and CDR2: SNHLY, FYNNEI. V was shortened by 3 bases and J by 8 bases, with 11 bases between the two germline ends. CDR3 nucleotides: TGTGCCAGCAGTGATCAGGGTGGGGAGCCCCAGCATTTT. Protein product: CASSDQGGEPQHF.

The chain employs TRBV7-2 and TRBJ1-3; perhaps TRBD1 as D (6 bases). Germline CDR1 SGHTA, CDR2 FQGNSA. Trimming took 3 bases from V and 4 from J, leaving 13 bases between them. The CDR3 covers 15 residues. DNA for the CDR3: TGTGCCAGCAGCTTTCTAGGGGGGGCGGGAAACACCATATATTTT. Translating gives CASSFLGGAGNTIYF. Supplemented by reference TRBV7-2 and TRBJ1-3, the full variable domain reads GAGVSQSPSNKVTEKGKDVELRCDPISGHTALYWYRQSLGQGLEFLIYFQGNSAPDKSGLPSDRFSAERTGGSVSTLTIQRTQQEDSAVYLCASSFLGGAGNTIYFGEGSWLTVV.

This clone was detected only once. The rearrangement uses TRBV19 and TRBJ2-3; D gene ambiguous. V lost 1 base and J 2 bases, leaving 7 bases between the germline ends. Germline CDR1 reads LNHDA; CDR2 reads SQIVND (reference sequence). There are 14 residues in the CDR3. CDR3 sequence (DNA): TGTGCCAGTAGTATAGGTAGTGACACAGATACGCAGTATTTT. Encoded protein: CASSIGSDTDTQYF.

This clone has only one observation. The chain carries TRBV10-3 and TRBJ1-2; the D is unclear. This CDR3 is built from 15 residues. Germline CDR1 reads ENHRY; CDR2 reads SYGVKD. V lost 4 bases and J 2 bases, leaving 14 bases between the germline ends. The CDR3 nucleotides read TGTGCCATCAGTGTTGACCCTAAAGGAAACTATGGCTACACCTTC. This encodes CAISVDPKGNYGYTF.

The chain combines TRBV6-5 with TRBJ2-1; possible D gene TRBD2, 5 bases. Trimming pared 5 bases from V and 13 bases from J, leaving 18 bases between. The CDR3 loop spans 13 amino acids. Germline V gene lookup returns CDR1 MNHEY and CDR2 SVGAGI. CDR3 region: CASSRPDQREQFF. The CDR3 nucleotides read TGTGCCAGCAGTCGCCCGGACCAGAGGGAACAGTTCTTC.

This clone is a singleton in its sample. The chain combines TRBV4-2 with TRBJ2-3; 8 nucleotides align to TRBD2. Germline CDR1 LGHNA, CDR2 YNFKEQ. The CDR3 contains 17 residues. V lost 0 bases, J lost 2 bases, and 7 bases stayed unmatched. CDR3 protein: CASSQDGIAGYTDTQYF. CDR3 DNA sequence: TGTGCCAGCAGCCAAGATGGCATAGCGGGATACACAGATACGCAGTATTTT.

The count of this clone is one. V is TRBV2 and J is TRBJ1-1; D is possibly TRBD1 (5 bases). The V end was cut by 8 bases, the J end by 3 bases, with 13 bases between. CDR3 length: 13 amino acids. The germline CDR1 and CDR2 sequences are SNHLY and FYNNEI. The CDR3 spells CASHLPGDTEAFF. CDR3 sequence (DNA): TGTGCCAGCCATTTACCGGGGGACACTGAAGCTTTCTTT.

The gene calls are TRBV4-1 and TRBJ2-5; unclear D gene. Germline loops: CDR1 MGHRA, CDR2 YSYEKL. V was cut by 3 bases and J by 1 base, with 12 bases left in between. The CDR3 totals 15 residues. CDR3 in amino acids: CASSHLPGSQETQYF. The CDR3 DNA reads TGCGCCAGCAGCCACCTACCCGGCAGCCAAGAGACCCAGTACTTC.

V and J are TRBV30 and TRBJ2-3; D is ambiguous. V was cut by 5 bases and J by 6 bases, with 9 bases left in between. The CDR3 length is 11 residues. CDR1 GTSNPN and CDR2 SVGIG come from the germline V gene (reference sequence). The CDR3: CAWLMGDTQYF. CDR3 bases: TGTGCCTGGTTAATGGGCGATACGCAGTATTTT.

CDR3 protein: CASSLDGTPGTDTQYF. In DNA form, the CDR3 reads TGCGCCAGCAGCTTGGACGGTACCCCCGGCACAGATACGCAGTATTTT. This chain uses TRBV5-1 with TRBJ2-3; D is undetermined. Germline lookup yields CDR1 SGHRS and CDR2 YFSETQ. The CDR3 covers 16 residues. V dropped 0 bases and J dropped 1 base, with 12 bases sitting between them.

CDR3 bases: TGTGCCAGCAGCACTAGACGGCCCAGCAATCAGCCCCAGCATTTT. Its translation is CASSTRRPSNQPQHF. The chain employs TRBV16 and TRBJ1-5; no definite D call. The germline V and J ends were trimmed by 5 bases and 1 base, with 12 bases remaining between them. Germline lookup yields CDR1 KGHSY and CDR2 FQNENV. This CDR3 spans 15 amino acids.

The chain combines TRBV18 with TRBJ1-2; D is unresolved. The CDR3 runs to 15 residues. From germline, CDR1 is KGHSH and CDR2 LQKENI. Trimming removed 2 bases at V and 4 bases at J, with 14 bases between. Here the CDR3 DNA reads TGTGCCAGCTCACCAGAGAGACGGCCGACCTATGGCTACACCTTC. It codes for CASSPERRPTYGYTF.

This clone has just a few counts. The rearrangement joins TRBV20-1 to TRBJ2-7; D uncertain. This CDR3 contains 11 residues. V lost 3 bases to trimming and J lost 0 bases, with 3 bases between them. Germline CDR1 DFQATT, CDR2 SNEGSKA (reference sequence). The CDR3 DNA follows: TGCAGTGCTAGTAACTCCTACGAGCAGTACTTC. Amino acid sequence: CSASNSYEQYF.

This chain uses TRBV4-2 with TRBJ2-6; 9 bases are shared with TRBD1. The V gene's germline CDR1 is LGHNA and CDR2 YNFKEQ. With V trimmed by 0 bases and J by 0 bases, 12 bases remained unmatched. This CDR3 has 21 amino acids. CDR3 in amino acids: CASSQETDRDRVSSGANVLTF. The CDR3 coding sequence is TGTGCCAGCAGCCAAGAGACCGACCGGGACAGGGTGAGCTCTGGGGCCAACGTCCTGACTTTC.